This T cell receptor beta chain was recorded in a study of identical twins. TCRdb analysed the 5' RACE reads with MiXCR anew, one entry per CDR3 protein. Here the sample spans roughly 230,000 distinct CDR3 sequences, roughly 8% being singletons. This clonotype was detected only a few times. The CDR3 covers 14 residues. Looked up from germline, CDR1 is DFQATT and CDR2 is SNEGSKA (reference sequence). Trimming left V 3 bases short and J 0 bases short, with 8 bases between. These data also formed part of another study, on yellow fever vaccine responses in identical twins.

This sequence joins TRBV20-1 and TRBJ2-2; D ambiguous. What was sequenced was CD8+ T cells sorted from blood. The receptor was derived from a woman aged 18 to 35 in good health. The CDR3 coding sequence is TGCAGTGCTAGTGCTCTTCCGAACACCGGGGAGCTGTTTTTT. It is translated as CSASALPNTGELFF.